This entry concerns a single T cell receptor (beta chain). This record comes from a study of blood T cell repertoires in COVID-19. Study at large: There were acute and convalescent COVID-19 samples, and they came from the United States, Italy and Spain.

Cohort placement rested on clinical history that participants reported themselves. How the authors handled the data: Quantification of nucleated cells was approximated via reference gene primer amplification. This table comes from immunoSEQ multiplex PCR, and its TCRdb copy is limited to in-frame clones, with some not included. V, J and clone size derive from that table, while D and trimming were established from the DNA sequence. The sample yields about 250,000 clones, approximately 85% seen once. This CDR3 has 14 residues. CDR1 is MNHEY, CDR2 SMNVEV, per germline (reference sequence). V dropped 6 bases and J dropped 10; count of bases not matched to a gene: 9.

V gene TRBV27 combines with J gene TRBJ1-6; 7 bases line up with TRBD1. The TCR comes from a woman aged 50 to 65 with acute COVID-19. Sequencing was done on a sample of PBMCs or T cells enriched from blood (not recorded which). This CDR3 is CASSTGTVLSPLHF. The CDR3 DNA reads as TGTGCCAGCAGCACCGGGACAGTCTTGTCACCCCTCCACTTT.